The text below deals with one TCR beta chain. Its specificity is unknown. Combining a sample-barcoded 5' primer with a J-beta primer mix, a second PCR ran for 7 to 11 cycles. A single record per CDR3 protein comes from TCRdb applying MiXCR to the 5' RACE reads. Seen here are 800,000 to 950,000 distinct CDR3 sequences, around 29% observed once, and the top ten hold roughly a tenth. V was clipped by 0 bases and J by 6 bases, with 9 bases between them. Per the germline V gene, CDR1 is SGHRS and CDR2 is YFSETQ. The CDR3 totals 14 residues. RNA extraction gave at least 5.5 micrograms of total RNA per sample. This specimen comes from a study of blood T cells in healthy people across ages. Study context: Capture via template switching afforded approximately one barcoded beta molecule per two T cells. Whole-study findings and limits: Roughly linearly, TCR beta diversity per million T cells fell as age increased.

These same records also appear under a second study, on T cells of mothers and their children. That report notes: Sample barcodes plus 2-4 random nucleotides came from the M1S primer.

Input material: blood. The chain employs TRBV5-1 and TRBJ1-4, with a weak D call TRBD1 (5 bases). The sequence came from a woman aged 40 to 50 in good health. This CDR3 is CASSLAEGHEKLFF. The DNA of the CDR3 is TGCGCCAGCAGCTTGGCCGAGGGGCATGAAAAACTGTTTTTT.